The clone carrying this T cell receptor (beta chain) was seen only a few times. The target antigen is unknown. The sample is drawn from a study of T-cell memory formation after mild COVID-19. Looking at the study overall: TCR clusters showed largely donor specificity.

Study conclusions and caveats: Clones shrinking between day 15 and 85 showed a balanced CD4/CD8 split, and those that grew later tilted toward CD4+. That cross-reactive memory joined was suggested by some responding clones appearing in pre-infection memory.

The CDR3 has 14 amino acids. The germline V gene encodes CDR1 SGHKS and CDR2 YYEKEE (reference sequence). V dropped 0 bases and J dropped 12 bases, with 16 bases sitting between them. TCRdb recomputed calls from the 5' RACE reads with MiXCR, one row per CDR3 protein. This table has some 350,000 distinct CDR3 sequences, around 15% appearing once. The V and J genes are TRBV5-5 and TRBJ2-1, with D unresolved. Sequenced sample: PBMCs or a T cell subset sorted from them (not recorded which). The TCR was taken from a man younger than 35 who had mild COVID-19 (a few samples of this study predate the infection). Cell type and time point are not known. The chain's CDR3 is CASSLADPRSGQFF. In DNA, the CDR3 is TGTGCCAGCAGCTTGGCAGATCCCAGGTCGGGGCAGTTCTTC.